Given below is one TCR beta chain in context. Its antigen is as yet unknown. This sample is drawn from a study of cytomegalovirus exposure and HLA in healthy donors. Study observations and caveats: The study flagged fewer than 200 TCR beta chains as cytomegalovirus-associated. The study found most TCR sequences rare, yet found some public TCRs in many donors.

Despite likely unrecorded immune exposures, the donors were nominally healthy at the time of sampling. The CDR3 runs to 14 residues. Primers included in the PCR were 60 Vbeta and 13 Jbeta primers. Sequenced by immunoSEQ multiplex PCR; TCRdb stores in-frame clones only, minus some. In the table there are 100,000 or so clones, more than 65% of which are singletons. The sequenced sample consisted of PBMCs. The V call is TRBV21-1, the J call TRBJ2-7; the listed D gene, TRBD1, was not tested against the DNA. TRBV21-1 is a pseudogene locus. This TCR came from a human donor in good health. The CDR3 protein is CASSPPGQGYEQYF. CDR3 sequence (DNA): TGTGCCAGCAGTCCACCGGGACAGGGCTACGAGCAGTACTTC.